This T cell receptor beta chain was observed in a study of tumor-infiltrating lymphocytes in primary liver carcinoma. Study context: Surgical resection served as treatment for the primary liver carcinoma of these patients. Productive TCRbeta read yields ran from roughly 3.65 to 7.13 million per sample and were similar between tissues. The study's findings and limits: Paired tumor-adjacent and tumor-blood samples overlapped less than tumor region pairs did.

Comments on this clonotype: Its antigen remains unknown.

Germline values: CDR1 MDHEN, CDR2 SYDVKM. This CDR3 is built from 20 residues. J was trimmed by 4 bases and V by 7 bases; bases with no gene match: 27. Making TCR beta cDNA involved around 540 ng total RNA and a constant-region primer. Generation of the TCR beta libraries relied on three nested multiplex PCR rounds using slightly modified ARM-PCR. A C-beta reverse primer and TRBV1-TRBV30 forward primers served in each of the first two PCR rounds, at 9 to 11 cycles apiece. TCRdb reanalysed the multiplex PCR reads using MiXCR and keeps one entry per CDR3 protein. Among around 170,000 distinct CDR3 sequences, approximately 60% were seen once, and the ten largest hold approximately 65%. Unsorted whole blood supplied the RNA, and germline DNA was extracted too. Treatment-naive at the time, the patients had chronic HBV infection.

The origin of this receptor is a man between 35 and 55 years old with primary liver carcinoma and hepatitis B virus infection. The genes are TRBV28 and TRBJ1-2, with 7 bases lining up with TRBD1. Material for sequencing was peripheral blood. This CDR3 reads CASTSTWSGGTPDALYGYTF. The CDR3 region has the DNA TGTGCCAGCACTTCGACCTGGTCAGGGGGAACCCCCGACGCCCTCTATGGCTACACCTTC.